Reported below is one TCR beta chain. The method was immunoSEQ multiplex PCR; TCRdb's version includes in-frame clones alone and lacks a portion of them. Seen here are about 130,000 clones, around nine tenths observed once, and the top ten hold approximately 2.3%. The sample originates from a study of blood T cell repertoires in COVID-19. The junction had 1 base not matched to a gene; V was cut back by 0 bases and J by 0 bases. CDR1 SGHDT and CDR2 YYEEEE come from the germline V gene. The length of the CDR3 is 17 residues. The sequence derives from a woman aged 45-60 years who had recovered from COVID-19. V usage is TRBV5-6 and J usage is TRBJ2-2; 11 nucleotides align to TRBD2. Sequences were obtained from PBMCs or T cells enriched from blood (not recorded which). This CDR3 reads CASSLGGLAANTGELFF. CDR3 DNA: TGTGCCAGCAGCTTGGGGGGACTAGCGGCGAACACCGGGGAGCTGTTTTTT. Looking up the rest from reference TRBV5-6 and TRBJ2-2 gives the full variable domain: DAGVTQSPTHLIKTRGQQVTLRCSPKSGHDTVSWYQQALGQGPQFIFQYYEEEERQRGNFPDRFSGHQFPNYSSELNVNALLLGDSALYLCASSLGGLAANTGELFFGEGSRLTVL.